The following is a T cell receptor beta chain sequence with its context. This entry belongs to a study of cytomegalovirus exposure and HLA in healthy donors. Primers included in the PCR were 60 Vbeta and 13 Jbeta primers. Using immunoSEQ multiplex PCR, the repertoire was profiled, and TCRdb retains in-frame clones only, with some absent. Of over 150,000 clones detected, roughly nine tenths appear once; the ten largest clones hold roughly 0.2%. Germline V gene sequence: CDR1 LNHDA, CDR2 SQIVND (reference sequence). Trimming shortened V by 10 bases and J by 3 bases, and 22 bases separated the two germline ends. The CDR3 totals 16 residues.

The sequencing input was PBMCs. The receptor was derived from a girl under three years old in good health and CMV-seronegative. The rearrangement links TRBV19 to TRBJ1-5, with D possibly matching TRBD1 (6 bases). The CDR3 sequence: CATTQIVRGFNQPQHF. Written as DNA, the CDR3 is TGTGCCACCACCCAGATCGTTAGGGGGTTCAATCAGCCCCAGCATTTT.